A selection of T cell receptor beta chains follows, all from one sample in a study of beta chain features in type 1 diabetes. Using immunoSEQ multiplex PCR, the repertoire was profiled, and TCRdb retains in-frame clones only, with some absent. The sample has 250,000 to 300,000 clones; around 25% are singletons. Sequences were obtained from naive CD4+ T cells from blood. The origin of the receptors is a woman in her 30s with type 1 diabetes. CDR3s include the opening cysteine and the closing phenylalanine or tryptophan. The order of the fields is J gene, V gene, CDR3 protein.

J: TRBJ2-7
V: TRBV9
CDR3: CASSVDPGTGTYEQYF

J: TRBJ1-1
V: TRBV30
CDR3: CAWSLRGKPEAFF

J: TRBJ1-5
V: TRBV4-1
CDR3: CASSRDDGRVGNQPQHF

J: TRBJ2-7
V: TRBV4-1
CDR3: CASSQGLAGTYEQYF

J: TRBJ2-7
V: TRBV14
CDR3: CASSRLGGGAYEQYF

J: TRBJ2-7
V: TRBV11-2
CDR3: CASSHLGIITYEQYF

J: TRBJ2-3
V: TRBV29-1
CDR3: CSGDFRELGTQYF

J: TRBJ2-7
V: TRBV4-2
CDR3: CASSPEASYEQYF

J: TRBJ1-2
V: TRBV28
CDR3: CATDRSFNYGYTF

J: TRBJ1-2
V: TRBV20-1
CDR3: CSLSGGGYTF

J: TRBJ2-2
V: TRBV2
CDR3: CASTDRVVGELFF

J: TRBJ1-1
V: TRBV30
CDR3: CASNPSTRRIEAFF

J: TRBJ2-6
V: TRBV2
CDR3: CASHGTRSANVLTF

J: TRBJ2-5
V: TRBV29-1
CDR3: CSGGGRGETQYF

J: TRBJ2-2
V: TRBV7-9
CDR3: CASPGTGELFF

J: TRBJ2-7
V: TRBV2
CDR3: CASSVDRAIYEQYF

J: TRBJ2-7
V: TRBV7-9
CDR3: CASSLVWQPGDSYEQYF

J: TRBJ2-7
V: TRBV5-5
CDR3: CASSHYLYEQYF

J: TRBJ1-1
V: TRBV30
CDR3: CAWSNPRTLNTEAFF

J: TRBJ1-2
V: TRBV5-4
CDR3: CASSSGGLYGYTF

J: TRBJ2-1
V: TRBV28
CDR3: CASRRPARTNEQFF

J: TRBJ2-5
V: TRBV18
CDR3: CASSPLLSGGQETQYF

J: TRBJ2-7
V: TRBV28
CDR3: CASSPPGDRLYEQYF

J: TRBJ2-7
V: TRBV5-1
CDR3: CASSLVVTATYYEQYF

J: TRBJ2-3
V: TRBV7-9
CDR3: CASSPELRGDTQYF

J: TRBJ1-3
V: TRBV7-2
CDR3: CASSPDRPGNTIYF

J: TRBJ1-1
V: TRBV29-1
CDR3: CSARGRDTEAFF

J: TRBJ2-5
V: TRBV19
CDR3: CASSISGEEVGETQYF

J: TRBJ2-5
V: TRBV2
CDR3: CASRGQGWSGETQYF

J: TRBJ2-1
V: TRBV5-1
CDR3: CASSLVTSSYNEQFF

J: TRBJ1-2
V: TRBV29-1
CDR3: CSGGGLDYGYTF

J: TRBJ2-2
V: TRBV29-1
CDR3: CSGRTAAGGELFF

J: TRBJ2-3
V: TRBV5-1
CDR3: CASSKRLASESDTQYF

J: TRBJ2-1
V: TRBV7-8
CDR3: CASSHSLLAGVDEQFF

J: TRBJ1-1
V: TRBV19
CDR3: CASSRDRDYTEAFF

J: TRBJ2-1
V: TRBV30
CDR3: CAWEGGGSLNEQFF

J: TRBJ2-1
V: TRBV30
CDR3: CAWSGGGRPSYNEQFF

J: TRBJ2-7
V: TRBV5-1
CDR3: CASSLAGSGEEQYF

J: TRBJ2-7
V: TRBV29-1
CDR3: CSVAWGGDRNYEQYF

J: TRBJ2-7
V: TRBV30
CDR3: CAWSPGTGVGIYEQYF

J: TRBJ2-7
V: TRBV2
CDR3: CASSELAGEQYF

J: TRBJ2-1
V: TRBV4-1
CDR3: CASSQAGREAYNEQFF

J: TRBJ1-2
V: TRBV5-1
CDR3: CASSSQGYKYGYTF

J: TRBJ2-7
V: TRBV4-1
CDR3: CASSQVFRTSGANYEQYF

J: TRBJ1-2
V: TRBV6-5
CDR3: CASSPIRGLGYTF

J: TRBJ1-5
V: TRBV7-2
CDR3: CASSFDSYQPQHF

J: TRBJ2-7
V: TRBV7-2
CDR3: CASSSTGPLREQYF

J: TRBJ2-7
V: TRBV29-1
CDR3: CSVAGKKRTGKPYEQYF